The 21 T cell receptor beta chains below were found in one sample sequenced in a study of tumor-infiltrating lymphocytes in localized non-small cell lung cancer (dated by TCRdb to the early 2020s). Libraries were constructed by the immunoSEQ multiplex PCR assay. This is the immuneACCESS table as TCRdb keeps it, with only in-frame sequences that have V and J called. A part of the clones is gone; compared with another copy, unresolved V genes explain less than half, and the rest is unexplained. The sample has 10,000 to 15,000 clones on record, about 75% of them singletons. The ten biggest clones cover roughly a sixth of the sample. The sequenced sample was uninvolved lung tissue not adjacent to the tumor. These TCRs come from a human donor with non-small cell lung cancer.

The chain uses TRBV11-3 and TRBJ1-1, with TRBD1 matching over 10 bases. The CDR3 is 14 residues long. Germline trimming cut 5 bases from V and 4 bases from J; bases unmatched to any gene: 4. CDR1 is SGHNT and CDR2 is YENEEA in the germline V gene. This CDR3 reads CASSPRTGGTEAFF. CDR3 DNA: TGTGCCAGCAGCCCCCGGACAGGGGGCACTGAAGCTTTCTTT.

This clone has more than one count but fewer than ten. The chain links TRBV5-1 to TRBJ1-6; perhaps TRBD1 as D (5 bases). Germline V gene data show CDR1 as SGHRS and CDR2 as YFSETQ. This CDR3 comprises 15 residues. Between the trimmed V and J ends, which lost 3 bases and 9 bases, there was a span of 16 bases. CDR3 protein: CASSSQGQLGSPLHF. The CDR3 nucleotides read TGCGCCAGCAGCTCGCAGGGTCAGTTGGGTTCACCCCTCCACTTT.

Only one count was recorded for this clone. V usage is TRBV13 and J usage is TRBJ2-5; 7 bases map to TRBD1. Looked up from germline, CDR1 is PRHDT and CDR2 is FYEKMQ (reference sequence). This CDR3 region has 15 residues. Germline trimming cut 2 bases from V and 2 bases from J; bases unmatched to any gene: 5. The CDR3 nucleotides read TGTGCCAGCAGCTTACGACAGGGACGACAAGAGACCCAGTACTTC. As protein: CASSLRQGRQETQYF. Full variable domain (remainder filled in from reference TRBV13 and TRBJ2-5): AAGVIQSPRHLIKEKRETATLKCYPIPRHDTVYWYQQGPGQDPQFLISFYEKMQSDKGSIPDRFSAQQFSDYHSELNMSSLELGDSALYFCASSLRQGRQETQYFGPGTRLLVL.

This chain links TRBV28 with TRBJ1-4; D is ambiguous. Trimming shortened V by 4 bases and J by 0 bases, and 6 bases separated the two germline ends. Germline V gene data show CDR1 as MDHEN and CDR2 as SYDVKM. The CDR3 consists of 14 residues. CDR3 coding DNA: TGTGCCAGCAGTTCGTGGGCAACTAATGAAAAACTGTTTTTT. Residues: CASSSWATNEKLFF.

V usage is TRBV9 and J usage is TRBJ2-2; unclear D gene. The germline V gene has CDR1 SGDLS and CDR2 YYNGEE. V lost 5 bases, J lost 0 bases, and 2 bases lay in between. This CDR3 region has 12 residues. Here the CDR3 reads CASSSNTGELFF. As DNA, the CDR3 is TGTGCCAGCAGTTCGAACACCGGGGAGCTGTTTTTT. The whole variable domain, remainder taken from reference TRBV9 and TRBJ2-2, is DSGVTQTPKHLITATGQRVTLRCSPRSGDLSVYWYQQSLDQGLQFLIQYYNGEERAKGNILERFSAQQFPDLHSELNLSSLELGDSALYFCASSSNTGELFFGEGSRLTVL.

This clone appeared a single time. As DNA, the CDR3 is TGCGCCAGCAGCTTGTTAGCGGGGGGTACAGATACGCAGTATTTT. Translating gives CASSLLAGGTDTQYF. J is TRBJ2-3 and V is TRBV5-1; 10 nucleotides align to TRBD2. The CDR3 length is 15 residues. Germline CDR1 and CDR2: SGHRS and YFSETQ. V was pared by 1 base and J by 3 bases, with 2 bases of the junction left unmatched.

The chain joins TRBV5-4 to TRBJ2-1; perhaps TRBD2 as D (6 bases). Trimming removed 0 bases from V and 12 bases from J, with 16 bases in between. This CDR3 has 14 amino acids. The V gene's germline CDR1 is SGHNT and CDR2 YYREEE (reference sequence). DNA of the CDR3: TGTGCCAGCAGCTTGGTAGGTGCGGGGAACCGGCAGTTCTTC. This encodes CASSLVGAGNRQFF.

The chain uses TRBV19 and TRBJ1-5; 7 positions agree with TRBD1. The CDR3 totals 18 residues. V gave up 5 bases and J gave up 0 bases; unmatched junction bases: 13. Looked up from germline, CDR1 is LNHDA and CDR2 is SQIVND (reference sequence). The CDR3 spells CASSGDRRTGDSNQPQHF. In DNA form, the CDR3 reads TGTGCCAGTAGTGGAGATAGGAGGACAGGCGATAGCAATCAGCCCCAGCATTTT.

The chain recombines TRBV6-5 with TRBJ1-1, with unresolved D. CDR3 size: 15 residues. V lost 0 bases to trimming and J lost 3 bases, with 11 bases between them. From germline, CDR1 is MNHEY and CDR2 SVGAGI. DNA of the CDR3: TGTGCCAGCAGTTACTCCCCGGAGGTAGACACTGAAGCTTTCTTT. Translated: CASSYSPEVDTEAFF.

This chain joins TRBV19 and TRBJ2-5; 8 nucleotides line up with TRBD2. The CDR3 extends over 15 amino acids. V shed 6 bases, J shed 2 bases, and the junction held 8 bases outside the gene matches. Germline V lookup: CDR1 LNHDA, CDR2 SQIVND (reference sequence). The CDR3 DNA reads as TGTGCCAGTAGCATATCACTAGCGGAACAAGAGACCCAGTACTTC. It translates to CASSISLAEQETQYF.

This clone was seen just once. The chain carries TRBV30 and TRBJ1-1; D possibly corresponds to TRBD1 (5 bases). The CDR3 loop spans 13 amino acids. Trimming removed 0 bases at V and 5 bases at J, with 10 bases between. Germline-derived CDR1 and CDR2 are GTSNPN and SVGIG (reference sequence). CDR3 DNA: TGTGCCTGGAGTGTAAATGGGGGGACTGAAGCTTTCTTT. Amino acid sequence: CAWSVNGGTEAFF.

This chain uses TRBV7-9 with TRBJ2-7; D is perhaps TRBD1 (7 bases). The CDR3 is 15 amino acids. Trimming cost V 8 bases and J 2 bases, with 19 bases left between them. Germline V CDR1 and CDR2: SEHNR, FQNEAQ (reference sequence). This CDR3 reads CASVPQGGGAYEQYF. The CDR3 region has the DNA TGTGCCAGCGTCCCCCAGGGGGGTGGAGCCTACGAGCAGTACTTC.

Regarding this clone: The same CDR3 can be traced to other DNA sequences in this sample. The V gene is TRBV30, the J gene TRBJ1-1, with D hard to call. Germline-derived CDR1 and CDR2 are GTSNPN and SVGIG (reference sequence). Trimming cost V 4 bases and J 0 bases, with 9 bases left between them. The CDR3 sequence is 13 residues long. CDR3 sequence reads: CAWNVQVNTEAFF. DNA of the CDR3: TGTGCCTGGAACGTTCAGGTGAACACTGAAGCTTTCTTT. Filled out from reference TRBV30 and TRBJ1-1, the complete variable domain reads SQTIHQWPATLVQPVGSPLSLECTVEGTSNPNLYWYRQAAGRGLQLLFYSVGIGQISSEVPQNLSASRPQDRQFILSSKKLLLSDSGFYLCAWNVQVNTEAFFGQGTRLTVV.

The chain links TRBV4-1 to TRBJ2-1; D gene unclear. CDR3 size: 15 residues. Germline CDR1 is MGHRA and CDR2 is YSYEKL. V was pared by 1 base and J by 0 bases, with 7 bases between. The CDR3 protein is CASSQARSSYNEQFF. In DNA, the CDR3 is TGCGCCAGCAGCCAAGCTAGGTCCTCCTACAATGAGCAGTTCTTC.

This clone is labeled large. This sequence joins TRBV6-6 and TRBJ1-1, with TRBD1 identical over 9 bases. The trim removed 6 bases at V and 4 bases at J, leaving 6 bases unmatched. Germline V CDR1 and CDR2: MNHNY, SVGAGI (reference sequence). The CDR3 extends over 14 amino acids. The DNA for the CDR3 is TGTGCCAGCAGGGCGGGACAGGGTTTCACTGAAGCTTTCTTT. Protein: CASRAGQGFTEAFF.

This clone has only a few counts. The gene calls are TRBV4-1 and TRBJ2-1; 7 positions agree with TRBD1. V shed 1 base, J shed 7 bases, and the junction held 10 bases outside the gene matches. Germline CDR1 MGHRA, CDR2 YSYEKL. This CDR3 region has 16 residues. This chain's CDR3 is CASSQVGAGGGNEQFF. The CDR3 DNA follows: TGCGCCAGCAGCCAAGTCGGGGCAGGGGGTGGAAATGAGCAGTTCTTC.

The V gene is TRBV6-1, the J gene TRBJ1-5; unclear D gene. This CDR3 is built from 13 residues. V lost 1 base, J lost 7 bases, and 8 bases lay in between. Looked up from germline, CDR1 is MNHNS and CDR2 is SASEGT. CDR3 nucleotides: TGTGCCAGCAGTGAAGTCTCAGAGCAGCCCCAGCATTTT. Protein product: CASSEVSEQPQHF.

The rearrangement uses TRBV5-1 and TRBJ2-5, with D unclear. Trimming stripped 1 base from V and 5 bases from J, with 21 bases between. Germline V gives CDR1 SGHRS, CDR2 YFSETQ. The CDR3 is 17 amino acids. The CDR3 is CASSLYGVVGFKETQYF. DNA of the CDR3: TGCGCCAGCAGCTTGTATGGGGTAGTTGGTTTTAAGGAGACCCAGTACTTC.

This clone was seen a single time. The J gene is TRBJ2-3, the V gene TRBV15, with D possibly matching TRBD2 (6 bases). Trimming stripped 0 bases from V and 8 bases from J, with 9 bases between. The V gene's germline CDR1 is LNHNV and CDR2 YYDKDF (reference sequence). CDR3 size: 13 residues. DNA for the CDR3: TGTGCCACCAGCAGAGATTGGCGGGGTACGCAGTATTTT. This gives the protein CATSRDWRGTQYF.

This clone turned up a few times. The V and J genes are TRBV4-1 and TRBJ1-1, with D unclear. The CDR3 loop spans 15 amino acids. Trimming stripped 1 base from V and 2 bases from J, with 11 bases between. From germline, CDR1 is MGHRA and CDR2 YSYEKL. The CDR3 is CASSQARRGNTEAFF. CDR3 nucleotides: TGCGCCAGCAGCCAAGCACGACGAGGTAACACTGAAGCTTTCTTT.

The J gene is TRBJ1-6, the V gene TRBV6-1; a possible D gene is TRBD1 (6 bases). In germline, CDR1 is MNHNS, CDR2 SASEGT. The germline V and J ends were trimmed by 5 bases and 5 bases, with 10 bases remaining between them. This CDR3 contains 14 residues. The CDR3 here is CASSQGINNSPLHF. CDR3 bases: TGTGCCAGCAGTCAGGGGATTAATAATTCACCCCTCCACTTT.